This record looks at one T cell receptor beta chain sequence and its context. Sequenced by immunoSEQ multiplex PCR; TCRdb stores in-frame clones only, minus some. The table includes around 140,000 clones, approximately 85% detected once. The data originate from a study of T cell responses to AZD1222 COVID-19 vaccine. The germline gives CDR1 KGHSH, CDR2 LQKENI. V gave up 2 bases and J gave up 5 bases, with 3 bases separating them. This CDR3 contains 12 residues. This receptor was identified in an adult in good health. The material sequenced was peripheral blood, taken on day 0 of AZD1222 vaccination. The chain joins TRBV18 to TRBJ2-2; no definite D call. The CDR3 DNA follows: TGTGCCAGCTCACCAAATACCGGGGAGCTGTTTTTT. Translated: CASSPNTGELFF.